The 25 T cell receptor beta chains listed next were all sequenced from one sample in a study of blood T cell repertoires in COVID-19. TCRdb's table, derived via immunoSEQ multiplex PCR, lists solely in-frame clones and lacks some. The table has more than 95,000 clones, 60% to 85% seen once. The sequenced sample consisted of peripheral blood. These receptors were obtained from a man between 70 and 80 years old with acute or convalescent COVID-19.

The V and J genes are TRBV5-1 and TRBJ2-7, with 8 nucleotides matching TRBD1. After removal of 7 bases from V and 2 bases from J, the junction contained 5 bases not matched to a gene. The germline V gene encodes CDR1 SGHRS and CDR2 YFSETQ. This CDR3 is built from 13 residues. For the CDR3, the DNA is TGCGCCAGCTTCGAACAGGGGGCCTACGAGCAGTACTTC. Protein: CASFEQGAYEQYF.

The chain has TRBV7-2 and TRBJ1-4, with 8 bases lining up with TRBD1. Germline assignment: CDR1 SGHTA and CDR2 FQGNSA. V trimming: 4 bases; J trimming: 4 bases; junction bases outside the gene matches: 2. This CDR3 is built from 14 residues. CDR3 sequence reads: CASSSGQGNEKLFF. In DNA form, the CDR3 reads TGTGCCAGCAGCTCCGGACAGGGTAATGAAAAACTGTTTTTT.

The chain couples TRBV9 to TRBJ1-6; perhaps TRBD1 as D (5 bases). Germline lookup yields CDR1 SGDLS and CDR2 YYNGEE. CDR3 length: 15 residues. Trimming took off 2 bases at V and 6 bases at J, with 12 bases between the two ends. CDR3 coding DNA: TGTGCCAGCAGCGTCGGGCTGGGGGGTAATTCACCCCTCCACTTT. Amino acids: CASSVGLGGNSPLHF. Together with reference TRBV9 and TRBJ1-6, the CDR3 gives the full variable domain: DSGVTQTPKHLITATGQRVTLRCSPRSGDLSVYWYQQSLDQGLQFLIQYYNGEERAKGNILERFSAQQFPDLHSELNLSSLELGDSALYFCASSVGLGGNSPLHFGNGTRLTVT.

This chain uses TRBV10-3 with TRBJ2-3; TRBD1 matches 7 bases. Looked up from germline, CDR1 is ENHRY and CDR2 is SYGVKD. V shed 4 bases and J 4 bases; nucleotides not matched to a gene: 2. The CDR3 consists of 13 residues. The CDR3 bases are TGTGCCATCAGTGGACAGGGTTCAGATACGCAGTATTTT. Its protein product is CAISGQGSDTQYF.

The table lists this clone with a few counts. The chain carries TRBV7-9 and TRBJ1-1; D is uncertain. CDR3 length equals 13 residues. Trimming pared 6 bases from V and 3 bases from J, leaving 11 bases between. Germline CDR1 and CDR2: SEHNR and FQNEAQ (reference sequence). CDR3 region: CASSPTRDTEAFF. The CDR3 nucleotides are TGTGCCAGCAGTCCGACCCGGGACACTGAAGCTTTCTTT.

CDR3 protein: CAISLTSGAYEQYF. The CDR3 DNA reads TGTGCCATCAGTCTGACTAGCGGCGCCTACGAGCAGTACTTC. This chain links TRBV10-3 with TRBJ2-7; 9 nucleotides align to TRBD2. The CDR3 runs to 14 residues. J gave up 2 bases and V 5 bases, and 4 bases lay outside the gene matches. Germline V lookup: CDR1 ENHRY, CDR2 SYGVKD.

The chain combines TRBV12-3 or TRBV12-4 with TRBJ2-7; D is undetermined. There are 13 residues in the CDR3. Deletions cut 5 bases from V and 0 bases from J, with 8 bases between. The CDR3 DNA sequence: TGTGCCAGCAGTCCTCACAACTCCTACGAGCAGTACTTC. Protein sequence: CASSPHNSYEQYF.

J is TRBJ2-7 and V is TRBV9; 15 bases match TRBD2. Per the germline V gene, CDR1 is SGDLS and CDR2 is YYNGEE. The trim removed 4 bases at V and 5 bases at J, leaving 13 bases unmatched. The CDR3 covers 18 residues. Written as DNA, the CDR3 is TGTGCCAGCAGCTCACAGGGACTAGCGGGAGGTAAAGTAAACGAGCAGTACTTC. Protein: CASSSQGLAGGKVNEQYF.

This clone appeared a few times. CDR3 nucleotide sequence: TGTGCCAGCAGCTATGGGCCACTCGACACTGAAGCTTTCTTT. Protein product: CASSYGPLDTEAFF. V is TRBV5-6 and J is TRBJ1-1; no reliable D call. V lost 3 bases and J lost 3, with 12 bases in between. The CDR3 loop spans 14 amino acids. CDR1 and CDR2 (germline): SGHDT, YYEEEE.

The chain recombines TRBV29-1 with TRBJ2-7; D is unresolved. Germline V gene lookup returns CDR1 SQVTM and CDR2 ANQGSEA. The CDR3 is made up of 12 amino acids. Trimming removed 7 bases from V and 1 base from J, with 11 bases in between. The CDR3 reads CSGVSASYEQYF. CDR3 DNA sequence: TGCAGCGGCGTTTCCGCTTCCTACGAGCAGTACTTC.

V is TRBV24-1 and J is TRBJ2-2, with D maybe TRBD1 (6 bases). This CDR3 region has 14 residues. Germline loops: CDR1 KGHDR, CDR2 SFDVKD. V was shortened by 8 bases and J by 4 bases, with 13 bases between the two germline ends. This chain's CDR3 is CATIGDTLTGELFF. The CDR3 bases are TGTGCCACCATCGGGGACACTCTCACCGGGGAGCTGTTTTTT.

This chain links TRBV9 with TRBJ2-3; the D gene is possibly TRBD2 (6 bases). Per germline, CDR1 SGDLS and CDR2 YYNGEE. This CDR3 contains 13 residues. V lost 3 bases, J lost 6 bases, and 11 bases lay in between. CDR3 amino acids: CASSAEGWDTQYF. CDR3 bases: TGTGCCAGCAGCGCGGAGGGGTGGGATACGCAGTATTTT.

The chain is built from TRBV7-9 and TRBJ2-1, with 8 bases lining up with TRBD2. The CDR3 has 13 residues. CDR1 and CDR2 from the germline V gene are SEHNR and FQNEAQ (reference sequence). The J segment lost 13 bases and the V segment lost 1 base, leaving 6 bases of the junction unmatched. CDR3 DNA: TGTGCCAGCAGCTTAGAAGGCGGGGGGAAACAGTTCTTC. Protein product: CASSLEGGGKQFF.

This clone was observed a handful of times. The CDR3 spells CASSRQRFGGNTIYF. The CDR3 nucleotides read TGTGCCAGTAGTAGACAGCGTTTTGGAGGAAACACCATATATTTT. The chain links TRBV19 to TRBJ1-3; TRBD1 might be the D (5 bases). There are 15 residues in the CDR3. Trimming shortened V by 4 bases and J by 4 bases, and 14 bases separated the two germline ends. Germline assignment: CDR1 LNHDA and CDR2 SQIVND (reference sequence).

The chain is built from TRBV7-3 and TRBJ2-2; 12 positions agree with TRBD2. CDR3 size: 16 residues. Germline V lookup: CDR1 SGHTA, CDR2 FQGTGA. V lost 5 bases, J lost 1 base, and 2 bases stayed unmatched. In nucleotides, the CDR3 is TGTGCCAGCAGCCTGGGACTAGCGGGGAACACCGGGGAGCTGTTTTTT. Translated, it gives CASSLGLAGNTGELFF.

The rearrangement joins TRBV6-6 to TRBJ2-3, with TRBD1 identical over 7 bases. Germline trimming cut 5 bases from V and 6 bases from J; bases unmatched to any gene: 2. CDR1 MNHNY and CDR2 SVGAGI come from the germline V gene (reference sequence). The CDR3 runs to 12 residues. The CDR3 DNA reads TGTGCCAGCAGTGGACAGGCTGATACGCAGTATTTT. This gives the protein CASSGQADTQYF.

This clone was seen once. This chain links TRBV7-8 with TRBJ1-6; the D gene is possibly TRBD1 (5 bases). This CDR3 is built from 18 residues. V lost 2 bases and J lost 3, with 17 bases in between. The germline V gene has CDR1 SGHVS and CDR2 FQNEAQ. The CDR3 DNA reads TGTGCCAGCAGCTTAAATCCCTACGACAGAGACTATAATTCACCCCTCCACTTT. It encodes CASSLNPYDRDYNSPLHF.

This clone was detected only a few times. The V and J genes are TRBV30 and TRBJ2-2; D is perhaps TRBD2 (6 bases). Germline V gives CDR1 GTSNPN, CDR2 SVGIG (reference sequence). The CDR3 sequence is 13 residues long. V gave up 5 bases and J gave up 4 bases, with 11 bases separating them. The CDR3 loop reads CAWRERSTGELFF. CDR3 nucleotides: TGTGCCTGGCGGGAGAGGAGCACCGGGGAGCTGTTTTTT.

V usage is TRBV30 and J usage is TRBJ1-1; 9 positions agree with TRBD1. Germline V CDR1 and CDR2: GTSNPN, SVGIG (reference sequence). The V and J ends lost 4 bases and 6 bases, in that order; junction bases with no gene match: 6. The CDR3 covers 13 residues. CDR3 residues: CAWNRDRAAEAFF. In nucleotides, the CDR3 is TGTGCCTGGAACCGGGACAGGGCGGCTGAAGCTTTCTTT.

The V call is TRBV5-4, the J call TRBJ2-3; tentative D call: TRBD2 (6 bases). V was shortened by 3 bases and J by 6 bases, with 11 bases between the two germline ends. Germline V CDR1 and CDR2: SGHNT, YYREEE (reference sequence). There are 13 residues in the CDR3. The DNA for the CDR3 is TGTGCCAGCAGCTCCCGGGACTCGGATACGCAGTATTTT. Residues: CASSSRDSDTQYF.

J is TRBJ2-5 and V is TRBV3-1 (or the pseudogene TRBV3-2), with 14 bases matching TRBD2. V lost 4 bases and J lost 4; bases outside the gene matches: 2. CDR3 length: 15 residues. CDR1 and CDR2 from the germline V gene are LGHDT and YNNKEL (reference sequence). CDR3 region: CASSLGTSGRETQYF. CDR3 DNA: TGTGCCAGCAGCCTAGGGACTAGCGGGAGAGAGACCCAGTACTTC.

V gene TRBV7-9 combines with J gene TRBJ1-1; D is uncertain. Germline CDR1 reads SEHNR; CDR2 reads FQNEAQ (reference sequence). CDR3 size: 12 residues. Trimming removed 7 bases at V and 4 bases at J, with 10 bases between. This CDR3 reads CASTSSGTEAFF. In nucleotides, the CDR3 is TGTGCCAGCACCTCGTCGGGCACTGAAGCTTTCTTT.

This chain links TRBV12-5 with TRBJ2-6, with D possibly TRBD1 on 5 matching bases. This CDR3 spans 13 amino acids. Germline V gene lookup returns CDR1 LGHNT and CDR2 FRNRAP. V was trimmed by 6 bases and J by 9 bases, leaving 12 bases between them. The CDR3 nucleotides are TGTGCTAGTGGCCCTCAGGGTGGCAACGTCCTGACTTTC. This translates into CASGPQGGNVLTF.

This chain links TRBV5-5 with TRBJ1-4; TRBD1 might be the D (6 bases). Germline V gives CDR1 SGHKS, CDR2 YYEKEE (reference sequence). The CDR3 extends over 16 amino acids. Trimming removed 2 bases from V and 8 bases from J, with 19 bases in between. CDR3 protein: CASSFSSPGVKEKLFF. CDR3 DNA: TGTGCCAGCAGCTTCAGCTCGCCAGGGGTGAAAGAAAAACTGTTTTTT.

The chain combines TRBV5-1 with TRBJ2-3, with D hard to call. V gave up 0 bases and J gave up 4 bases, with 6 bases separating them. The germline CDR1 and CDR2 sequences are SGHRS and YFSETQ. This CDR3 has 13 residues. The CDR3 reads CASSLDGSDTQYF. The CDR3 DNA reads TGCGCCAGCAGCTTGGATGGCTCAGATACGCAGTATTTT.